Shown below are 20 T cell receptor beta chains from a single sample sequenced in a study of cytomegalovirus exposure and HLA in healthy donors (dated by TCRdb to the late 2010s). The library was made by the immunoSEQ multiplex PCR assay. For the multiplex PCR, a mixture combining 60 forward primers for TCR Vbeta segments and 13 reverse primers for TCR Jbeta segments was used. In TCRdb, the immuneACCESS table is reduced to in-frame sequences with V and J assigned. These tables do not hold every clone; where another copy was compared, an unresolved V gene accounts for under half, and the others remain unexplained. The sample profile shows 150,000 to 200,000 clones; about 81% of them were found once. The ten largest clones take up around 2% of the sample. The source material was PBMCs. The receptors here all came from a woman between 18 and 29 years old in good health and CMV-seropositive.

The CDR3 nucleotides read TGTGCCAGCAGCCCCCCAGGGGCGACTGAAGCTTTCTTT. Its translation: CASSPPGATEAFF. The chain is built from TRBV5-6 and TRBJ1-1, with a tentative D call TRBD1 (6 bases). This CDR3 contains 13 residues. Trimming stripped 4 bases from V and 5 bases from J, with 12 bases between. Germline V gene sequence: CDR1 SGHDT, CDR2 YYEEEE.

Comment on this clone: The sample has other DNA sequences that encode this CDR3 too. The rearrangement uses TRBV7-2 and TRBJ1-2; 7 bases fit TRBD1. The ends lost 6 bases at V and 4 bases at J; junction bases unmatched: 5. The V gene's germline CDR1 is SGHTA and CDR2 FQGNSA. This CDR3 spans 13 amino acids. The CDR3 coding sequence is TGTGCCAGCAGTTTACAGGGGATCTATGGCTACACCTTC. Protein sequence: CASSLQGIYGYTF.

The chain couples TRBV29-1 to TRBJ1-2; unclear D gene. Looked up from germline, CDR1 is SQVTM and CDR2 is ANQGSEA. The V end was cut by 6 bases, the J end by 6 bases, with 14 bases between. This CDR3 region has 12 residues. CDR3 loop: CSVARWPDGYTF. The CDR3 DNA is TGCAGCGTCGCAAGATGGCCCGATGGCTACACCTTC.

The chain is built from TRBV7-2 and TRBJ2-5, with 13 bases fitting TRBD2. In germline, CDR1 is SGHTA, CDR2 FQGNSA. CDR3 length: 16 amino acids. V lost 5 bases and J lost 4; bases outside the gene matches: 7. CDR3 sequence (DNA): TGTGCCAGCAGCATCCAGACTAGCGGGGGGCGAGAGACCCAGTACTTC. Translated: CASSIQTSGGRETQYF.

The table lists this clone with a count of one. The chain joins TRBV11-2 to TRBJ1-1; D may be TRBD1 (6 bases). From germline, CDR1 is SGHAT and CDR2 FQNNGV. The length of the CDR3 is 14 residues. The germline V and J ends were trimmed by 5 bases and 0 bases, with 10 bases remaining between them. The chain's CDR3 is CASSPQGLNTEAFF. CDR3 coding DNA: TGTGCCAGCAGCCCTCAGGGGCTGAACACTGAAGCTTTCTTT.

V gene TRBV6-5 combines with J gene TRBJ1-1; TRBD1 is a possible D gene (6 bases). Per germline, CDR1 MNHEY and CDR2 SVGAGI. The length of the CDR3 is 14 residues. V gave up 0 bases and J gave up 4 bases, with 9 bases separating them. CDR3 protein: CASSYSNRVTEAFF. In DNA form, the CDR3 reads TGTGCCAGCAGTTACTCTAACAGGGTCACTGAAGCTTTCTTT.

The rearrangement joins TRBV28 to TRBJ1-2; 9 nucleotides match TRBD1. The CDR3 covers 16 residues. Germline V CDR1 and CDR2: MDHEN, SYDVKM. V lost 4 bases and J lost 8; bases outside the gene matches: 14. This CDR3 is CASSSPGMGTGHGYTF. The CDR3, as DNA: TGTGCCAGCAGTTCCCCCGGGATGGGGACAGGGCACGGCTACACCTTC.

A few counts support this clone. The rearrangement links TRBV4-1 to TRBJ1-4, with 9 bases that match TRBD1. V shed 1 base and J 11 bases; nucleotides not matched to a gene: 2. The CDR3 has 13 residues. Germline assignment: CDR1 MGHRA and CDR2 YSYEKL. The CDR3 coding sequence is TGCGCCAGCAGCCAAGTAACAGGGGGCAAACTGTTTTTT. Translated: CASSQVTGGKLFF.

V gene TRBV2 combines with J gene TRBJ2-5; maybe TRBD1 (5 bases). The V and J ends lost 7 bases and 1 base respectively, with 13 bases between them. Germline CDR1 reads SNHLY; CDR2 reads FYNNEI. The CDR3 spans 14 residues. The CDR3 DNA follows: TGTGCCAGCAAGAAGACAGCGAGCCAAGAGACCCAGTACTTC. Encoded protein: CASKKTASQETQYF.

This chain joins TRBV7-3 and TRBJ2-3; 9 bases are a match to TRBD2. The germline gives CDR1 SGHTA, CDR2 FQGTGA. Losses at the gene ends were 2 bases for V and 5 bases for J; bases not matched to a gene: 8. The CDR3 totals 16 residues. CDR3 amino acids: CASSLEGASGVDTQYF. The CDR3 bases are TGTGCCAGCAGCTTAGAGGGGGCTAGCGGGGTAGATACGCAGTATTTT.

The sample holds one count of this clone. The J gene is TRBJ2-3, the V gene TRBV7-3, with D maybe TRBD2 (6 bases). CDR3 size: 14 residues. V was trimmed by 3 bases and J by 3 bases, leaving 10 bases between them. Germline CDR1 reads SGHTA; CDR2 reads FQGTGA. This chain's CDR3 is CASSFSGETDTQYF. The CDR3 DNA reads as TGTGCCAGCAGCTTCTCGGGGGAGACAGATACGCAGTATTTT. The variable domain in full, completed from reference TRBV7-3 and TRBJ2-3, reads GAGVSQTPSNKVTEKGKYVELRCDPISGHTALYWYRQSLGQGPEFLIYFQGTGAADDSGLPNDRFFAVRPEGSVSTLKIQRTERGDSAVYLCASSFSGETDTQYFGPGTRLTVL.

Concerning this clone: Germline and junction disagree at one end, which may indicate a read error. The genes are TRBV4-2 and TRBJ2-1, with D possibly being TRBD2 (6 bases). The CDR3 sequence is 12 residues long. Per germline, CDR1 LGHNA and CDR2 YNFKEQ. The CDR3 reads CASSQDGGRAVF. DNA of the CDR3: TGTGCCAGCAGCCAAGACGGGGGACGAGCGGTCTTC.

The DNA of the CDR3 is TGCGCCAGCAGCTTCCTCGGAGGGGACACTGAAGCTTTCTTT. Translating gives CASSFLGGDTEAFF. The chain is built from TRBV5-1 and TRBJ1-1; D is perhaps TRBD1 (5 bases). Trimming shortened V by 2 bases and J by 3 bases, and 11 bases separated the two germline ends. CDR3 length equals 14 residues. The germline V gene has CDR1 SGHRS and CDR2 YFSETQ.

The V gene is TRBV7-2, the J gene TRBJ2-1; 10 nucleotides match TRBD2. The CDR3 has 15 amino acids. J lost 8 bases, V lost 1 base, and 5 bases had no gene match. Germline loops: CDR1 SGHTA, CDR2 FQGNSA. The CDR3 reads CASSLELAGWYEQFF. CDR3 nucleotides: TGTGCCAGCAGCTTAGAACTAGCGGGGTGGTATGAGCAGTTCTTC.

The rearrangement uses TRBV28 and TRBJ1-5; no clear D gene. The CDR3 has 10 amino acids. Trimming removed 5 bases at V and 7 bases at J, with 3 bases between. Germline-derived CDR1 and CDR2 are MDHEN and SYDVKM. Here the CDR3 reads CASSPQPQHF. CDR3 bases: TGTGCCAGCAGTCCACAGCCCCAGCATTTT.

This chain links TRBV19 with TRBJ2-2; 10 bases agree with TRBD2. The CDR3 totals 18 residues. The germline V gene encodes CDR1 LNHDA and CDR2 SQIVND (reference sequence). V shed 4 bases, J shed 0 bases, and the junction held 8 bases outside the gene matches. This CDR3 reads CASSKTQLAGANTGELFF. The CDR3 DNA reads TGTGCCAGTAGTAAGACTCAGCTAGCGGGGGCGAACACCGGGGAGCTGTTTTTT.

The chain recombines TRBV6-5 with TRBJ2-2; D is unclear. V lost 10 bases and J lost 1, with 10 bases in between. Germline V gene lookup returns CDR1 MNHEY and CDR2 SVGAGI. The CDR3 is 13 amino acids. Here the CDR3 DNA reads TGTGCCACCGGTCAGGAGAACACCGGGGAGCTGTTTTTT. Translation: CATGQENTGELFF.

The chain carries TRBV28 and TRBJ2-7; D possibly corresponds to TRBD1 (5 bases). This CDR3 is 14 amino acids long. CDR1 and CDR2 from the germline V gene are MDHEN and SYDVKM. Trimming took 6 bases from V and 0 from J, leaving 12 bases between them. In nucleotides, the CDR3 is TGTGCCAGCAGCGGTAGGACAATCTCCTACGAGCAGTACGTC. Translating gives CASSGRTISYEQYV.

This chain uses TRBV11-2 with TRBJ2-5; TRBD1 matches 11 bases. The germline gives CDR1 SGHAT, CDR2 FQNNGV. The CDR3 runs 14 residues. V shed 3 bases and J 4 bases; nucleotides not matched to a gene: 1. The CDR3 protein is CASSFGTGGETQYF. The CDR3 coding sequence is TGTGCCAGCAGCTTCGGGACAGGGGGAGAGACCCAGTACTTC.

The V and J genes are TRBV6-5 and TRBJ1-2, with TRBD1 as a possible D gene (6 bases). V was clipped by 5 bases and J by 3 bases, with 13 bases between them. This CDR3 is 14 amino acids long. Germline V lookup: CDR1 MNHEY, CDR2 SVGAGI. CDR3 DNA: TGTGCCAGCAGTCGACAGGTGCGGGACTATGGCTACACCTTC. It translates to CASSRQVRDYGYTF.